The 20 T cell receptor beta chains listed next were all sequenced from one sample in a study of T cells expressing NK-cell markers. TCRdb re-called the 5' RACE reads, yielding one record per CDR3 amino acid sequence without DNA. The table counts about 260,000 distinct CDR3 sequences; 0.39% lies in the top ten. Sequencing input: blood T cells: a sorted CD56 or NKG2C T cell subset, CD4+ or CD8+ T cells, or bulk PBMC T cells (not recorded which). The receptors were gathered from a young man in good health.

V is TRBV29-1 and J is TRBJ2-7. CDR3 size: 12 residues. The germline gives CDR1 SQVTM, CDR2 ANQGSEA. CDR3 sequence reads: CSVVIAQYEQYF.

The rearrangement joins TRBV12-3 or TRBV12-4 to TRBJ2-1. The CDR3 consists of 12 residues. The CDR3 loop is CASSLGRMEQFF.

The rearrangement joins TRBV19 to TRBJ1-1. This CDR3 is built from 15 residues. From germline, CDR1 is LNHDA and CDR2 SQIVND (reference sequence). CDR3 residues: CASSISVGMNTEAFF.

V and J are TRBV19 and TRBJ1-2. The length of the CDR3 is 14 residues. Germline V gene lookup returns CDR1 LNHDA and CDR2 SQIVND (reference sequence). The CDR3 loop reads CASIAAAENYGYTF.

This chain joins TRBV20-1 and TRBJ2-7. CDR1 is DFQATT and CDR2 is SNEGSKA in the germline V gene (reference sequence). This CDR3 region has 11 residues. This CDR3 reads CSAREGYEQYF.

The CDR3 loop is CASSFGLTGSTGNTIYF. This chain links TRBV7-2 with TRBJ1-3; TCRdb's D call of TRBD1 is untestable without DNA. Germline V gene lookup returns CDR1 SGHTA and CDR2 FQGNSA. The CDR3 runs to 17 residues.

The CDR3: CSAVDVIAKNIQYF. V and J are TRBV20-1 and TRBJ2-4. The CDR3 spans 14 residues. The germline V gene encodes CDR1 DFQATT and CDR2 SNEGSKA (reference sequence).

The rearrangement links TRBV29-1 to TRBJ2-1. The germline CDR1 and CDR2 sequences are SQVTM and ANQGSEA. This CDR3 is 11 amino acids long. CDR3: CSVENSQEQFF.

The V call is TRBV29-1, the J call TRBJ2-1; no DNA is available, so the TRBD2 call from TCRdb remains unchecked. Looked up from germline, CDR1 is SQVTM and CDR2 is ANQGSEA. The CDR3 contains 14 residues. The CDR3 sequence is CSVDVRLVDNEQFF.

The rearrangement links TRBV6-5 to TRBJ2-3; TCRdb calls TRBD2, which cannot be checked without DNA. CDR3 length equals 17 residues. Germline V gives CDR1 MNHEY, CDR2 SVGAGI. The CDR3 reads CASSSPRGAGVRDTQYF.

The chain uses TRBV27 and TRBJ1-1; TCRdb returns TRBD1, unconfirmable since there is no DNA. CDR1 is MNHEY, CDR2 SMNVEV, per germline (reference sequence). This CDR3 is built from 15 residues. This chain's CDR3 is CASSRLQGVSAEAFF.

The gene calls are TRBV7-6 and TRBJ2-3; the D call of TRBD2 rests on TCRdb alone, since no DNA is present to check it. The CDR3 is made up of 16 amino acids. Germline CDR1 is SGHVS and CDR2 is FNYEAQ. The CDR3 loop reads CASSPESSGDTDTQYF.

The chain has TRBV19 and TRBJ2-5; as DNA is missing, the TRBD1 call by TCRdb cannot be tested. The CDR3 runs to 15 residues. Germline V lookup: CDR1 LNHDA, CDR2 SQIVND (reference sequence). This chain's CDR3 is CASSDGQGAVETQYF.

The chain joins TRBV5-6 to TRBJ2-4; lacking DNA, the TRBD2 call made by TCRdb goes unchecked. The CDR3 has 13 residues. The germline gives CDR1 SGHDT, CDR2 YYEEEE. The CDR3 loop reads CASRGVAGGVQYF.

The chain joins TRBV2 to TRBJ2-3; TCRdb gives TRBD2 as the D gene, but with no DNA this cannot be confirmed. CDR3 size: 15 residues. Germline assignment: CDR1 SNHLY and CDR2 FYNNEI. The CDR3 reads CASSVMGLNTDTQYF. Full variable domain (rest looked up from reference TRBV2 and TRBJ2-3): EPEVTQTPSHQVTQMGQEVILRCVPISNHLYFYWYRQILGQKVEFLVSFYNNEISEKSEIFDDQFSVERPDGSNFTLKIRSTKLEDSAMYFCASSVMGLNTDTQYFGPGTRLTVL.

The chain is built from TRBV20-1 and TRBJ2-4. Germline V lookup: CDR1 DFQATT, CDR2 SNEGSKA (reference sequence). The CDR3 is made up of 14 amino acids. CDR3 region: CSARWRLAKNIQYF.

CDR3 amino acids: CASSSSDRPHQPQHF. The chain carries TRBV21-1 and TRBJ1-5; TCRdb reports TRBD1, a call that lacks DNA to check it against. TRBV21-1 is designated a pseudogene. The CDR3 is made up of 15 amino acids.

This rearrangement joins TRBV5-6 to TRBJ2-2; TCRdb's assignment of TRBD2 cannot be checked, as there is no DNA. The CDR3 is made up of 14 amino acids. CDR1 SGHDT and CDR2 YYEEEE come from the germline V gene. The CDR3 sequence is CASSLVLETGELFF.

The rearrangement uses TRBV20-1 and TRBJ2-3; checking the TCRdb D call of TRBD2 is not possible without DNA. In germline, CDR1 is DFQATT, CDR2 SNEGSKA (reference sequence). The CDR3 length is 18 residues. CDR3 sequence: CSARDPSGRAPSTDTQYF.

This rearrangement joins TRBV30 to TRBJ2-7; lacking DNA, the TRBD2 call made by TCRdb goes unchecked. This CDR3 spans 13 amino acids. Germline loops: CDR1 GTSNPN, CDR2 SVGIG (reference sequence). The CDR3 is CAWSNSGGAEQYF.